This record covers a single T cell receptor (beta chain). V was pared by 5 bases and J by 3 bases, with 17 bases between. CDR1 and CDR2 (germline): MDHEN, SYDVKM. The CDR3 runs to 15 residues. The sample belongs to a study of shared clonotypes between healthy human individuals. Assay execution took place at the deep level. Profiled with immunoSEQ multiplex PCR; TCRdb holds only in-frame clones, not every one. This sample carries about 1.5 million clones, 95% to 99% of them seen once, and the ten largest clones take roughly 0.4%. The V call is TRBV28, the J call TRBJ2-7; a possible D gene is TRBD1 (6 bases). This TCR derives from a man aged 30 to 39 in good health. Sample: naive CD4+ T cells sorted from blood. Sample subset: CD45RA+ positively selected. The CDR3, as DNA: TGTGCCAGCAGTCCACACGTTGGACAGTTCTACGAGCAGTACTTC. Encoded protein: CASSPHVGQFYEQYF.